This entry lists 26 T cell receptor beta chains sequenced from one sample in a study of cytomegalovirus exposure and HLA in healthy donors. Clones were read by immunoSEQ multiplex PCR, and TCRdb kept only the in-frame ones, dropping some. The sample consists of around 190,000 clones, about 81% of them appearing once. The sequencing input was PBMCs. These receptors all come from a woman aged 25-40 years in good health and CMV-seronegative.

The chain recombines TRBV11-2 with TRBJ2-7; D not resolved. Germline V lookup: CDR1 SGHAT, CDR2 FQNNGV. This CDR3 has 11 amino acids. The V and J ends lost 5 bases and 6 bases respectively, with 8 bases between them. This CDR3 is CASSTLSEQYF. As DNA, the CDR3 is TGTGCCAGCAGCACGCTTAGCGAGCAGTACTTC. The entire variable domain, with the rest obtained from reference TRBV11-2 and TRBJ2-7, is as follows: EAGVAQSPRYKIIEKRQSVAFWCNPISGHATLYWYQQILGQGPKLLIQFQNNGVVDDSQLPKDRFSAERLKGVDSTLKIQPAKLEDSAVYLCASSTLSEQYFGPGTRLTVT.

The chain carries TRBV15 and TRBJ2-5; TRBD1 matches 8 bases. With 5 bases clipped from V and 5 bases from J, the junction kept 13 bases outside the gene matches. The CDR3 runs 16 residues. Germline V gives CDR1 LNHNV, CDR2 YYDKDF (reference sequence). CDR3 protein: CATSSGPGGVEETQYF. The CDR3 region has the DNA TGTGCCACCAGCTCCGGTCCAGGGGGCGTAGAGGAGACCCAGTACTTC.

The V gene is TRBV9, the J gene TRBJ2-2; D is perhaps TRBD2 (6 bases). The CDR3 consists of 16 residues. Trimming removed 0 bases from V and 1 base from J, with 10 bases in between. Germline V gene sequence: CDR1 SGDLS, CDR2 YYNGEE. The CDR3 reads CASSVVGGLNTGELFF. CDR3 DNA sequence: TGTGCCAGCAGCGTAGTCGGGGGTCTGAACACCGGGGAGCTGTTTTTT.

V gene TRBV2 combines with J gene TRBJ1-1, with D perhaps matching TRBD1 (5 bases). Trimming stripped 7 bases from V and 4 bases from J, with 16 bases between. CDR1 and CDR2 (germline): SNHLY, FYNNEI. The CDR3 extends over 14 amino acids. CDR3 nucleotides: TGTGCCAGCACTGGGGGGAGGGGAGGCACTGAAGCTTTCTTT. This encodes CASTGGRGGTEAFF.

This chain uses TRBV7-6 with TRBJ2-2; 9 positions agree with TRBD2. This CDR3 spans 15 amino acids. V trimming: 5 bases; J trimming: 6 bases; junction bases outside the gene matches: 7. CDR1 is SGHVS and CDR2 is FNYEAQ in the germline V gene. The DNA of the CDR3 is TGTGCCAGCAGCACAGGACTAGCGAGGGCCGGGGAGCTGTTTTTT. It is translated as CASSTGLARAGELFF.

This clone was picked up many times. Here the CDR3 DNA reads TGCGCCAGCAGCCCTGGACAGGACCATAATTCACCCCTCCACTTT. Translation: CASSPGQDHNSPLHF. The chain joins TRBV5-1 to TRBJ1-6; 7 bases map to TRBD1. CDR3 length: 15 amino acids. Per the germline V gene, CDR1 is SGHRS and CDR2 is YFSETQ. V dropped 4 bases and J dropped 5; count of bases not matched to a gene: 6.

The rearrangement uses TRBV5-1 and TRBJ2-1; D may be TRBD2 (6 bases). V was trimmed by 3 bases and J by 6 bases, leaving 13 bases between them. Germline-derived CDR1 and CDR2 are SGHRS and YFSETQ. This CDR3 has 14 amino acids. CDR3 nucleotide sequence: TGCGCCAGCAGCTCCCCCGGGCGGGGCAATGAGCAGTTCTTC. This codes for CASSSPGRGNEQFF.

The chain couples TRBV5-1 to TRBJ1-4; 8 positions agree with TRBD1. In germline, CDR1 is SGHRS, CDR2 YFSETQ. The CDR3 is made up of 15 amino acids. Unmatched junction bases numbered 6, after V lost 5 bases and J lost 3 bases. CDR3 DNA sequence: TGCGCCAGCAGTAATCAGGGGGCTGCTAATGAAAAACTGTTTTTT. Protein product: CASSNQGAANEKLFF.

This rearrangement joins TRBV18 to TRBJ2-7, with D maybe TRBD1 (6 bases). The CDR3 has 15 amino acids. CDR1 and CDR2 from the germline V gene are KGHSH and LQKENI. Trimming took off 3 bases at V and 2 bases at J, with 14 bases between the two ends. The CDR3 is CASSPTGNPPYEQYF. The CDR3, as DNA: TGTGCCAGCTCACCTACAGGGAACCCACCCTACGAGCAGTACTTC. Together with reference TRBV18 and TRBJ2-7, the CDR3 gives the full variable domain: NAGVMQNPRHLVRRRGQEARLRCSPMKGHSHVYWYRQLPEEGLKFMVYLQKENIIDESGMPKERFSAEFPKEGPSILRIQQVVRGDSAAYFCASSPTGNPPYEQYFGPGTRLTVT.

The chain has TRBV15 and TRBJ2-3; TRBD2 matches at 10 bases. The CDR3 is 15 amino acids. Germline V CDR1 and CDR2: LNHNV, YYDKDF (reference sequence). With 8 bases clipped from V and 3 bases from J, the junction kept 8 bases outside the gene matches. The CDR3 here is CATLRGAGGTDTQYF. CDR3 DNA: TGTGCCACCCTCCGAGGAGCGGGAGGGACAGATACGCAGTATTTT.

The CDR3 loop is CASSPGTSGSLVRETQYF. The CDR3 region has the DNA TGTGCCAGCAGCCCCGGGACTAGCGGGAGTCTGGTTAGGGAGACCCAGTACTTC. The V and J genes are TRBV7-8 and TRBJ2-5; 14 nucleotides line up with TRBD2. V lost 5 bases to trimming and J lost 5 bases; unmatched junction nucleotides: 13. Germline V gene sequence: CDR1 SGHVS, CDR2 FQNEAQ. The CDR3 consists of 18 residues.

The chain recombines TRBV6-1 with TRBJ1-5; D possibly corresponds to TRBD1 (5 bases). The germline gives CDR1 MNHNS, CDR2 SASEGT. This CDR3 has 15 residues. Trimming cost V 1 base and J 2 bases, with 9 bases left between them. The CDR3 loop is CASSEEGGGNQPQHF. In DNA form, the CDR3 reads TGTGCCAGCAGTGAAGAGGGAGGGGGCAATCAGCCCCAGCATTTT.

This chain connects TRBV11-2 to TRBJ2-7; 10 bases fit TRBD1. The germline V gene encodes CDR1 SGHAT and CDR2 FQNNGV. The length of the CDR3 is 14 residues. V lost 5 bases and J lost 2; bases outside the gene matches: 3. CDR3 nucleotides: TGTGCCAGCAGCCCGGGACAGGGGCCCTACGAGCAGTACTTC. This gives the protein CASSPGQGPYEQYF.

This sequence joins TRBV7-2 and TRBJ1-2, with D uncertain. From germline, CDR1 is SGHTA and CDR2 FQGNSA. V dropped 5 bases and J dropped 3 bases, with 13 bases sitting between them. The CDR3 has 14 residues. In DNA form, the CDR3 reads TGTGCCAGCAGCGCGGGATTCGGGGACTATGGCTACACCTTC. This encodes CASSAGFGDYGYTF.

The chain has TRBV7-2 and TRBJ1-5, with unresolved D. Deletions cut 2 bases from V and 2 bases from J, with 10 bases between. The CDR3 loop spans 15 amino acids. CDR1 SGHTA and CDR2 FQGNSA come from the germline V gene. Written as DNA, the CDR3 is TGTGCCAGCAGCTTATTTGGTGGCCGCAATCAGCCCCAGCATTTT. Protein sequence: CASSLFGGRNQPQHF.

The J gene is TRBJ2-5, the V gene TRBV2, with a tentative D call TRBD2 (7 bases). CDR3 length: 15 amino acids. Germline-derived CDR1 and CDR2 are SNHLY and FYNNEI. V lost 5 bases and J 5 bases, leaving 18 bases between the germline ends. The CDR3 loop is CASSNGGLGRETQYF. DNA for the CDR3: TGTGCCAGCAGTAACGGGGGGCTGGGACGGGAGACCCAGTACTTC. The full variable domain, with the rest looked up from reference TRBV2 and TRBJ2-5, is EPEVTQTPSHQVTQMGQEVILRCVPISNHLYFYWYRQILGQKVEFLVSFYNNEISEKSEIFDDQFSVERPDGSNFTLKIRSTKLEDSAMYFCASSNGGLGRETQYFGPGTRLLVL.

There are a few counts of this clone. The J gene is TRBJ2-7, the V gene TRBV6-1, with 9 positions matching TRBD2. Trimming removed 2 bases from V and 0 bases from J; junction bases left unmatched: 11. The CDR3 runs to 18 residues. Germline V gene lookup returns CDR1 MNHNS and CDR2 SASEGT. The CDR3 loop reads CASSELAGFARSSYEQYF. CDR3 nucleotides: TGTGCCAGCAGTGAACTAGCGGGATTTGCCAGGAGCTCCTACGAGCAGTACTTC.

The rearrangement links TRBV5-1 to TRBJ2-5, with D maybe TRBD1 (6 bases). The CDR3 consists of 14 residues. Germline V lookup: CDR1 SGHRS, CDR2 YFSETQ. V lost 4 bases to trimming and J lost 2 bases, with 12 bases between them. In nucleotides, the CDR3 is TGCGCCAGCAGCCTGACAGGTTTACAAGAGACCCAGTACTTC. Protein product: CASSLTGLQETQYF.

V is TRBV9 and J is TRBJ2-2; 9 nucleotides match TRBD2. The CDR3 extends over 16 amino acids. From germline, CDR1 is SGDLS and CDR2 YYNGEE. V shed 0 bases, J shed 8 bases, and the junction held 8 bases outside the gene matches. The CDR3 loop reads CASSVGAGGPRGELFF. CDR3 sequence (DNA): TGTGCCAGCAGCGTAGGAGCGGGGGGCCCCAGGGGGGAGCTGTTTTTT.

The J gene is TRBJ2-3, the V gene TRBV10-1, with 15 bases lining up with TRBD2. The germline CDR1 and CDR2 sequences are WNHNN and SYGVQD (reference sequence). The CDR3 loop spans 20 amino acids. The V gene end was trimmed by 6 bases and the J gene end by 4 bases; junction bases not matched to a gene: 17. In DNA form, the CDR3 reads TGCGCCAGCAGCAAACTTGGACTAGCGGGAGGGCCTGAGAGGGCAGATACGCAGTATTTT. This translates into CASSKLGLAGGPERADTQYF.

This clone was counted a single time. The sample has other DNA sequences that encode this CDR3 too. The V and J genes are TRBV20-1 and TRBJ1-2; D is unresolved. Germline values: CDR1 DFQATT, CDR2 SNEGSKA (reference sequence). The V end lost 6 bases, the J end lost 4 bases, and 9 bases lay between the germline ends. The CDR3 sequence is 11 residues long. The CDR3 spells CSASGTYGYTF. CDR3 DNA sequence: TGCAGTGCCAGCGGTACCTATGGCTACACCTTC.

This chain uses TRBV5-1 with TRBJ2-2; 8 bases align to TRBD2. The CDR3 contains 16 residues. The germline CDR1 and CDR2 sequences are SGHRS and YFSETQ. V gave up 2 bases and J gave up 1 base; unmatched junction bases: 4. The CDR3 DNA reads as TGCGCCAGCAGCTTAAGCGGGGGCTTGAACACCGGGGAGCTGTTTTTT. Its protein is CASSLSGGLNTGELFF.

This rearrangement joins TRBV27 to TRBJ2-5; a weak D match, TRBD1 (5 bases). Trimming took 2 bases from V and 4 from J, leaving 17 bases between them. Per germline, CDR1 MNHEY and CDR2 SMNVEV (reference sequence). This CDR3 is 16 amino acids long. This CDR3 is CASSLGLGQGAETQYF. For the CDR3, the DNA is TGTGCCAGCAGTTTAGGCCTCGGGCAGGGTGCAGAGACCCAGTACTTC.

This clone was seen only once. V is TRBV30 and J is TRBJ1-5, with TRBD1 matching 9 bases. Trimming cost V 3 bases and J 2 bases; bases outside gene matches: 2. CDR3 length: 14 residues. Germline CDR1 and CDR2: GTSNPN and SVGIG (reference sequence). The CDR3 region is CAWSWTGGNQPQHF. The CDR3 nucleotides are TGTGCCTGGAGCTGGACAGGGGGCAATCAGCCCCAGCATTTT.

This clone was detected once. The chain carries TRBV29-1 and TRBJ2-7; 7 nucleotides match TRBD1. CDR1 and CDR2 from the germline V gene are SQVTM and ANQGSEA. J was trimmed by 4 bases and V by 0 bases; bases with no gene match: 3. This CDR3 contains 13 residues. This CDR3 is CSVEEGQRYEQYF. In DNA, the CDR3 is TGCAGCGTTGAAGAGGGACAGAGGTACGAGCAGTACTTC.

This clone was counted once. The chain carries TRBV30 and TRBJ1-1; a possible D gene is TRBD1 (5 bases). This CDR3 is built from 14 residues. The germline V gene encodes CDR1 GTSNPN and CDR2 SVGIG (reference sequence). The V end was cut by 0 bases, the J end by 2 bases, with 10 bases between. The CDR3 here is CAWSVPRGNTEAFF. CDR3 DNA: TGTGCCTGGAGTGTACCAAGGGGCAACACTGAAGCTTTCTTT.